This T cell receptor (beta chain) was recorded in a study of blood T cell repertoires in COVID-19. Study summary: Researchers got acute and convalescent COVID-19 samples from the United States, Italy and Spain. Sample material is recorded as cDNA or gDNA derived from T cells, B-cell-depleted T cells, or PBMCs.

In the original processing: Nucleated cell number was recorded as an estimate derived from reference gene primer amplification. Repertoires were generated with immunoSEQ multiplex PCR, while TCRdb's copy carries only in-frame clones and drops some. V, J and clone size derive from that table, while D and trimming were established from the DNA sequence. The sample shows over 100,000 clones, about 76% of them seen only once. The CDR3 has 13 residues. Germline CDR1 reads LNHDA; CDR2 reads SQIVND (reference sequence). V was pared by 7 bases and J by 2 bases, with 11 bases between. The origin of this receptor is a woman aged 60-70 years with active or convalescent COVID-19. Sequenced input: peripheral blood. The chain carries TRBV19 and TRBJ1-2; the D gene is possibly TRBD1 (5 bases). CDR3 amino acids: CASILKGNYGYTF. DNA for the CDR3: TGTGCCAGTATTCTAAAGGGGAACTATGGCTACACCTTC.